This is a list of T cell receptor beta chains from one sample in a study of shared clonotypes between healthy human individuals. The table came from immunoSEQ multiplex PCR; TCRdb's copy has only in-frame clones and leaves some out. The sample contains about 2.1 million clones, just over 90% of which appear only once. Sequencing was performed on naive CD8+ T cells from PBMCs. These receptors were collected from a man younger than 30 in good health. Some clones in this sample may be carry-over from other donors' samples. Each CDR3 is given with its conserved first and last residue. A D gene is named only where the DNA matches it firmly.

- | TRBJ1-5 | TRBV27 | 9 | CADNQPQHF | TGTGCCGATAATCAGCCCCAGCATTTT
TRBD1 | TRBJ2-7 | TRBV4-1 | 15 | CASSQGTGQLHEQYF | TGCGCCAGCAGCCAAGGGACAGGACAACTCCACGAGCAGTACTTC
TRBD1 | TRBJ2-1 | TRBV2 | 14 | CASSDARGTDEQFF | TGTGCCAGCAGTGATGCCAGGGGGACGGATGAGCAGTTCTTC
TRBD1 | TRBJ1-2 | TRBV10-2 | 14 | CASLPDRGNYGYTF | TGCGCCAGCCTTCCGGACAGGGGTAACTATGGCTACACCTTC
- | TRBJ2-1 | TRBV4-1 | 17 | CASSQEGRLTYANEQFF | TGCGCCAGCAGCCAAGAGGGGAGGTTAACTTATGCCAATGAGCAGTTCTTC
- | TRBJ1-1 | TRBV7-2 | 16 | CASSFAPAGPHTEAFF | TGTGCCAGCAGCTTTGCCCCTGCGGGACCCCACACTGAAGCTTTCTTT
TRBD2 | TRBJ2-7 | TRBV4-3 | 15 | CASSQTGGPLYEQYF | TGCGCCAGCAGCCAGACGGGAGGGCCTTTATACGAGCAGTACTTC
- | TRBJ1-1 | TRBV29-1 | 16 | CSVEDGTRRVNTEAFF | TGCAGCGTTGAAGACGGGACTCGGAGGGTGAACACTGAAGCTTTCTTT
TRBD2 | TRBJ2-7 | TRBV4-1 | 15 | CASSQVPSGNYEQYF | TGCGCCAGCAGCCAAGTCCCTAGCGGGAACTACGAGCAGTACTTC
TRBD1 | TRBJ2-2 | TRBV18 | 18 | CASSEAGTGGSGTGELFF | TGTGCCAGCTCAGAAGCCGGGACAGGGGGTTCCGGCACCGGGGAGCTGTTTTTT